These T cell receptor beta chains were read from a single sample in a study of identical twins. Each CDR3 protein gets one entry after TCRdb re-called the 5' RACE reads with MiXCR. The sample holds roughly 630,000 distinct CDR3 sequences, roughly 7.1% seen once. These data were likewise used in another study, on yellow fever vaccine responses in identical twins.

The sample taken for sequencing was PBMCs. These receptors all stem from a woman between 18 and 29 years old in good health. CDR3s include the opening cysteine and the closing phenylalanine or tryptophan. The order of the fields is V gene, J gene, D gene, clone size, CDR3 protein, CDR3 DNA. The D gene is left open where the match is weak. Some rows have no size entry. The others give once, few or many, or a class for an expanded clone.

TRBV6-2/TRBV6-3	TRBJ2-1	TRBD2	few	CASSSPRLAILYEQFF	TGTGCCAGCAGTTCTCCGCGACTAGCAATCCTCTATGAGCAGTTCTTC
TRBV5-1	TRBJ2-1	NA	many	CASSLALGSGDEQFF	TGCGCCAGCAGCTTGGCCCTAGGGAGTGGAGATGAGCAGTTCTTC
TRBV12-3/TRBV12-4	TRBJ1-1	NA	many	CASSLSSGGSEAFF	TGTGCCAGCAGTTTGAGCTCCGGGGGGTCTGAAGCTTTCTTT
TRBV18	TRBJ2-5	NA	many	CASSPPYQETQYF	TGTGCCAGCAGCCCGCCGTACCAAGAGACCCAGTACTTC
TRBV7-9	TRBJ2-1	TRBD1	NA	CASSLTGTGDGNEQFF	TGTGCCAGCAGCCTGACCGGGACAGGGGACGGAAATGAGCAGTTCTTC
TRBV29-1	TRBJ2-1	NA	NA	CSVDLGSGNNEQFF	TGCAGCGTTGATCTGGGGTCCGGCAACAATGAGCAGTTCTTC
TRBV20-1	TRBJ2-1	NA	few	CCASRQSLADSYNEQFF	TGCTGTGCTTCCCGCCAGTCGTTAGCGGACTCCTACAATGAGCAGTTCTTC
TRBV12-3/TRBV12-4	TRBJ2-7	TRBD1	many	CASSLAGDRAYEQYF	TGTGCCAGCAGTTTAGCCGGGGACAGGGCCTACGAGCAGTACTTC
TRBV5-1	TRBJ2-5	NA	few	CASSLTGQQGTQYF	TGCGCCAGCAGCTTGACCGGACAGCAGGGGACCCAGTACTTC
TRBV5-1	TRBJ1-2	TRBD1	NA	CASSPGTGVVDYGYTF	TGCGCCAGCAGCCCGGGGACAGGGGTTGTCGACTATGGCTACACCTTC
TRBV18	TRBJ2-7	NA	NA	CASSPSGSAPYEQYF	TGTGCCAGCTCACCCTCGGGGTCGGCCCCCTACGAGCAGTACTTC
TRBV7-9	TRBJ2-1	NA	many	CASTPGTSSYNEQFF	TGTGCCAGCACTCCCGGGACTTCCTCCTACAATGAGCAGTTCTTC
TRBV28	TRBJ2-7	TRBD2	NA	CASSRLSGLAGVSYEQYF	TGTGCCAGCAGCCGTCTATCCGGACTAGCGGGAGTGTCCTACGAGCAGTACTTC
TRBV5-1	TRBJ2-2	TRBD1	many	CASSQDRALNTGELFF	TGCGCCAGCAGCCAGGACAGGGCCCTGAACACCGGGGAGCTGTTTTTT
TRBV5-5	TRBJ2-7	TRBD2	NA	CASILGLAGGPREQYF	TGTGCCAGCATCCTGGGACTAGCGGGAGGGCCTCGAGAGCAGTACTTC
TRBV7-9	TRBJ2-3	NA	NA	CVGRGLTDTQYF	TGTGTGGGACGGGGGCTGACAGATACGCAGTATTTT
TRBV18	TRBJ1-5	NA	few	CASSIGVPMQPQHF	TGTGCCAGCTCAATCGGGGTGCCCATGCAGCCCCAGCATTTT
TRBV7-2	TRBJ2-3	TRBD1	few	CASSPGGTGNTDTQYF	TGTGCCAGCAGCCCAGGGGGGACAGGGAACACAGATACGCAGTATTTT
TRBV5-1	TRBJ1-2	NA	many	CASSLEQEGIYGYTF	TGCGCCAGCAGCTTGGAACAGGAAGGGATCTATGGCTACACCTTC
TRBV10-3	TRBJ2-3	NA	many	CAIRLALKGNTDTQYF	TGTGCCATCAGACTAGCCCTAAAGGGGAACACAGATACGCAGTATTTT
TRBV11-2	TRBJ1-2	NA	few	CASSLAAGPNYGYTF	TGTGCCAGCAGCTTAGCGGCAGGACCAAACTATGGCTACACCTTC
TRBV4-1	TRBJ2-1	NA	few	CASSSARDTTHNEQFF	TGCGCCAGCAGCTCGGCCCGGGACACCACCCACAATGAGCAGTTCTTC
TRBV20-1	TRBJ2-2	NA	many	CSARDLRLAGELFF	TGCAGTGCTAGAGATCTTCGGCTAGCCGGGGAGCTGTTTTTT
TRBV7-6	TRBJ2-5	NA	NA	CASSLSGPVTQYF	TGTGCCAGCAGCTTAAGTGGCCCAGTTACCCAGTACTTC
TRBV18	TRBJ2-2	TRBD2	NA	CASSPPSGKSGELFF	TGTGCCAGCTCACCACCTAGCGGGAAGTCCGGGGAGCTGTTTTTT
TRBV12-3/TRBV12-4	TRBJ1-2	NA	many	CASSSTQGGSYGYTF	TGTGCCAGCAGTTCTACGCAGGGAGGGAGCTATGGCTACACCTTC
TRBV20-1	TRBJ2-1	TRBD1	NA	CSARDLGQGAHEQFF	TGCAGTGCTAGAGATCTAGGACAGGGGGCGCATGAGCAGTTCTTC
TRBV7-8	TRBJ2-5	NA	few	CASSLPETQYF	TGTGCCAGCAGCTTACCTGAGACCCAGTACTTC
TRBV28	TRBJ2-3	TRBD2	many	CASSSPGGLATDTQYF	TGTGCCAGCAGTTCCCCGGGGGGACTAGCCACAGATACGCAGTATTTT
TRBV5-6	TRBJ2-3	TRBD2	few	CASSLARGDPDTQYF	TGTGCCAGCAGCTTGGCGCGGGGGGACCCAGATACGCAGTATTTT
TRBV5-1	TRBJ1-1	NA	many	CASSLAGAQNTEAFF	TGCGCCAGCAGCTTGGCCGGGGCCCAGAACACTGAAGCTTTCTTT
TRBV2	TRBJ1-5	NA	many	CASMGRSNQPQHF	TGTGCCAGCATGGGCAGGTCCAATCAGCCCCAGCATTTT
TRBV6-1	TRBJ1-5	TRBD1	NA	CASSRQGFSNQPQHF	TGTGCCAGCAGTCGACAGGGTTTTAGCAATCAGCCCCAGCATTTT
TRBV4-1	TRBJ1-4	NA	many	CASSFVLGVRGFNEKLFF	TGCGCCAGCAGCTTCGTACTGGGTGTTCGGGGGTTTAATGAAAAACTGTTTTTT
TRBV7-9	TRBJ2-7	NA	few	CASSGSEQYF	TGTGCCAGCAGCGGCAGCGAGCAGTACTTC
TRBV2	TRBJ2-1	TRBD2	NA	CAISTTTSGGPFYNEQFF	TGTGCCATCAGTACAACCACTAGCGGGGGGCCCTTTTACAATGAGCAGTTCTTC
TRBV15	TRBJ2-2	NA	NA	CATSTEGDTGELFF	TGTGCCACCAGCACCGAGGGGGACACCGGGGAGCTGTTTTTT
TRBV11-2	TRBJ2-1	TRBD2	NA	CASRKGDIPGLAESYNEQFF	TGTGCCAGCAGAAAAGGGGACATCCCGGGACTAGCGGAATCCTACAATGAGCAGTTCTTC
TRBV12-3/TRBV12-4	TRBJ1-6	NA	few	CASSLNANSPLHF	TGTGCCAGCAGTTTAAATGCGAATTCACCCCTCCACTTT
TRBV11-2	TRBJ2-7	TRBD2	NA	CASSLDRTSGTFF	TGTGCCAGCAGCTTAGACCGGACTAGCGGGACTTTCTTC
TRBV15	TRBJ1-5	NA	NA	CATSRDLGSNQPQHF	TGTGCCACCAGCAGAGATCTCGGGAGCAATCAGCCCCAGCATTTT
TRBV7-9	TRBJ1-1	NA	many	CASSPRQTNTEAFF	TGTGCCAGCAGCCCCAGACAGACGAACACTGAAGCTTTCTTT
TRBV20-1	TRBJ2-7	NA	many	CSARALPPTREDTDYEQYF	TGCAGTGCTAGAGCTCTTCCCCCGACGCGCGAGGACACCGACTACGAGCAGTACTTC
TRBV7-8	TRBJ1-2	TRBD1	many	CASSPQGAKGYTF	TGTGCCAGCAGCCCCCAGGGGGCGAAAGGCTACACCTTC
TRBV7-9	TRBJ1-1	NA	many	CASKPRGGNTEAFF	TGTGCCAGCAAACCGAGGGGGGGGAACACTGAAGCTTTCTTT
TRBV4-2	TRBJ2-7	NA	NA	CASSQELTGPYEQYF	TGTGCCAGCAGCCAAGAATTAACAGGACCCTACGAGCAGTACTTC
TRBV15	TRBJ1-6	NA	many	CATSRDRNSPLHF	TGTGCCACCAGCAGAGATCGGAATTCACCCCTCCACTTT
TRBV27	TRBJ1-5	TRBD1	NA	CASSSSRQGSRPQHF	TGTGCCAGCAGTTCCTCCCGACAGGGTAGCCGACCCCAGCATTTT
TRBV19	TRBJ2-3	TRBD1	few	CAIEIPGQGTQYF	TGTGCCATCGAGATCCCGGGACAGGGGACGCAGTATTTT
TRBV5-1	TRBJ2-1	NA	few	CASSWSSSYNEQFF	TGCGCCAGCAGCTGGTCTAGCTCCTACAATGAGCAGTTCTTC
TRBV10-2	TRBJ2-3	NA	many	CASSGLPSTDTQYF	TGCGCCAGCAGTGGGCTTCCGAGCACAGATACGCAGTATTTT
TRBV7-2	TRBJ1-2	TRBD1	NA	CASSPQDRVSSGYTF	TGTGCCAGCAGCCCCCAGGACAGGGTTTCTTCTGGCTACACCTTC
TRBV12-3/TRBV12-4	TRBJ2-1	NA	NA	CASSFFPSSYNEQFF	TGTGCCAGCAGTTTTTTTCCAAGCTCCTACAATGAGCAGTTCTTC
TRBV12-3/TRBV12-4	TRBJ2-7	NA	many	CASSLGGSSSYEQYF	TGTGCCAGCAGTTTAGGCGGGTCTAGCTCCTACGAGCAGTACTTC
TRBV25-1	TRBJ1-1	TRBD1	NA	CASSARGTGDTEAFF	TGTGCCAGCAGTGCCCGGGGGACAGGGGACACTGAAGCTTTCTTT
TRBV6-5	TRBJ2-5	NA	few	CASSYGLWDQETQYF	TGTGCCAGCAGTTACGGACTATGGGACCAAGAGACCCAGTACTTC
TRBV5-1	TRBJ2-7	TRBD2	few	CASSLRSGPLGGRPRYEQYF	TGCGCCAGCAGCTTGCGATCGGGCCCCCTGGGGGGGAGGCCCCGCTACGAGCAGTACTTC
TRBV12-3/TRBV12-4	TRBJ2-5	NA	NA	CASSLAGARETQYF	TGTGCCAGCAGTTTAGCGGGGGCTAGAGAGACCCAGTACTTC
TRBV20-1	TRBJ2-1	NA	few	CSARVPGTGEQFF	TGCAGTGCTAGAGTTCCCGGGACGGGTGAGCAGTTCTTC